This T cell receptor (beta chain) was identified in a study of radiation and T cells in renal cell carcinoma. Time point: baseline pretreatment blood. Treatment described: 15 Gy SBRT to primary tumor, nephrectomy 4 weeks later. Radiation-treated patients gave blood at baseline, week 2 and week 4. Sequencing used immunoSEQ multiplex PCR; TCRdb keeps in-frame clones, though not all of them. The sample has approximately 110,000 clones; roughly four fifths are singletons. Study-level points and caveats: Top tumor clonotypes rose in blood 2 weeks post-radiation, then contracted.

This clone was seen only a few times. Its specificity is not known. Trimming stripped 4 bases from V and 3 bases from J, with 11 bases between. Looked up from germline, CDR1 is SGDLS and CDR2 is YYNGEE. The CDR3 totals 14 residues. The chain combines TRBV9 with TRBJ1-3, with D unresolved. The receptor's source is an older woman with renal cell carcinoma. The source was blood, collected from a patient whose treatment included radiotherapy and nephrectomy. The CDR3: CASSPRGGGNTIYF. The CDR3 region has the DNA TGTGCCAGCAGCCCACGGGGAGGTGGAAACACCATATATTTT.